A single sample gave rise to the 27 T cell receptor beta chains below, sequenced in a study of CD8 T cells in Susac syndrome. After extraction with the RNeasy kit, roughly 0.5 to 1 ug of the RNA was reverse transcribed using random hexamers. TCRdb redid the calling of the immunoSEQ multiplex PCR reads with MiXCR, one entry per CDR3 protein. The table shows 160,000 or so distinct CDR3 sequences, with roughly 96% occurring only once. The sample was CD4+ T cells from PBMCs. These receptors all stem from a human donor with Susac syndrome.

This clonotype was picked up one time. This chain links TRBV2 with TRBJ2-3; D is uncertain. V was trimmed by 1 base and J by 6 bases, leaving 14 bases between them. Germline assignment: CDR1 SNHLY and CDR2 FYNNEI. This CDR3 is built from 15 residues. CDR3 in DNA: TGTGCCAGCAGTGAAGGGAGCTCCCGGGCGGATACGCAGTATTTT. It codes for CASSEGSSRADTQYF.

The chain recombines TRBV4-3 with TRBJ2-6; 8 positions match TRBD1. V gave up 3 bases and J gave up 0 bases; unmatched junction bases: 7. This CDR3 is 18 amino acids long. Germline CDR1 LGHNA, CDR2 YSLEER. CDR3 coding DNA: TGCGCCAGCAGCCACAGGGGGCAATCGAGCTCTGGGGCCAACGTCCTGACTTTC. Translation gives CASSHRGQSSSGANVLTF.

The CDR3 protein is CATSDGTSGGYNEQFF. CDR3 nucleotide sequence: TGTGCCACCAGTGATGGGACTAGCGGGGGCTACAATGAGCAGTTCTTC. J is TRBJ2-1 and V is TRBV24-1; 14 nucleotides line up with TRBD2. The CDR3 length is 16 residues. V lost 3 bases, J lost 3 bases, and 0 bases stayed unmatched. The germline CDR1 and CDR2 sequences are KGHDR and SFDVKD.

The CDR3 region is CSVEGGSPDTQYF. The CDR3 nucleotides read TGCAGCGTTGAGGGGGGGAGTCCAGATACGCAGTATTTT. The gene calls are TRBV29-1 and TRBJ2-3; 7 nucleotides line up with TRBD2. The CDR3 sequence is 13 residues long. Germline loops: CDR1 SQVTM, CDR2 ANQGSEA. V was pared by 3 bases and J by 4 bases, with 4 bases of the junction left unmatched.

The chain links TRBV9 to TRBJ2-1; maybe TRBD2 (5 bases). Trimming removed 0 bases at V and 14 bases at J, with 15 bases between. The CDR3 is made up of 13 amino acids. Germline V gives CDR1 SGDLS, CDR2 YYNGEE. The DNA of the CDR3 is TGTGCCAGCAGCGTAGGCGTTAGCCACGGGGAGTTCTTC. Translating gives CASSVGVSHGEFF.

The rearrangement links TRBV29-1 to TRBJ1-1; D unresolved. V lost 6 bases, J lost 0 bases, and 11 bases lay in between. The CDR3 extends over 13 amino acids. The germline V gene encodes CDR1 SQVTM and CDR2 ANQGSEA. The CDR3 loop is CSVVTPMNTEAFF. The DNA of the CDR3 is TGCAGCGTCGTGACACCCATGAACACTGAAGCTTTCTTT.

For the CDR3, the DNA is TGTGCCAGCAGCGTAGGGGGGGGTGTGACAGGGAACAATGAGCAGTTCTTC. Encoded protein: CASSVGGGVTGNNEQFF. The genes are TRBV9 and TRBJ2-1; the D gene could be TRBD1 or TRBD2 (7 bases each). CDR3 size: 17 residues. Deletions cut 0 bases from V and 5 bases from J, with 18 bases between. CDR1 and CDR2 (germline): SGDLS, YYNGEE.

This rearrangement joins TRBV5-4 to TRBJ2-7; D is possibly TRBD2 (5 bases). The germline V and J ends were trimmed by 3 bases and 5 bases, with 15 bases remaining between them. CDR1 is SGHNT, CDR2 YYREEE, per germline (reference sequence). The length of the CDR3 is 14 residues. The CDR3 reads CASSSTYGVNEQYF. Here the CDR3 DNA reads TGTGCCAGCAGCTCGACCTACGGGGTGAACGAGCAGTACTTC.

The gene calls are TRBV25-1 and TRBJ1-1; D gene ambiguous. CDR1 MGHDK and CDR2 SYGVNS come from the germline V gene. V lost 7 bases and J 3 bases, leaving 6 bases between the germline ends. The CDR3 consists of 11 residues. The CDR3 spells CASMGYTEAFF. The CDR3 bases are TGTGCCAGCATGGGATACACTGAAGCTTTCTTT.

The table lists this clonotype with a count of one. This chain uses TRBV5-5 with TRBJ2-5; D not certain. The V gene lost 1 base and the J gene lost 4 bases, with 17 bases spanning the gap. Per the germline V gene, CDR1 is SGHKS and CDR2 is YYEKEE (reference sequence). The CDR3 consists of 16 residues. CDR3 nucleotides: TGTGCCAGCAGCTTGCGGGCAGTCCAGAAGGGAGAGACCCAGTACTTC. It specifies CASSLRAVQKGETQYF. The complete variable domain, with remaining parts taken from reference TRBV5-5 and TRBJ2-5, reads DAGVTQSPTHLIKTRGQQVTLRCSPISGHKSVSWYQQVLGQGPQFIFQYYEKEERGRGNFPDRFSARQFPNYSSELNVNALLLGDSALYLCASSLRAVQKGETQYFGPGTRLLVL.

The chain employs TRBV18 and TRBJ2-3; TRBD2 might be the D (7 bases). The germline gives CDR1 KGHSH, CDR2 LQKENI. The CDR3 contains 16 residues. V was clipped by 1 base and J by 6 bases, with 17 bases between them. The CDR3 spells CASSPLYGGASDTQYF. The CDR3 DNA reads as TGTGCCAGCTCACCACTCTATGGGGGGGCATCGGATACGCAGTATTTT.

This chain uses TRBV9 with TRBJ2-1; TRBD1 agrees at 7 bases. The CDR3 loop spans 15 amino acids. Germline V CDR1 and CDR2: SGDLS, YYNGEE. V was clipped by 1 base and J by 0 bases; unmatched bases: 1. In DNA, the CDR3 is TGTGCCAGCAGCGTAAGGGGGCCCTCCTACAATGAGCAGTTCTTC. It is translated as CASSVRGPSYNEQFF.

This sequence joins TRBV14 and TRBJ2-5; D is uncertain. V shed 0 bases and J shed 6 bases, with 8 bases lying between them. The CDR3 sequence is 13 residues long. From germline, CDR1 is SGHDN and CDR2 FVKESK. CDR3 sequence (DNA): TGTGCCAGCAGCCAAGAATATCTCCAGACCCAGTACTTC. This codes for CASSQEYLQTQYF. Complete variable domain (other parts from reference TRBV14 and TRBJ2-5): EAGVTQFPSHSVIEKGQTVTLRCDPISGHDNLYWYRRVMGKEIKFLLHFVKESKQDESGMPNNRFLAERTGGTYSTLKVQPAELEDSGVYFCASSQEYLQTQYFGPGTRLLVL.

The rearrangement links TRBV29-1 to TRBJ1-2; 7 nucleotides match TRBD1. V trimming: 4 bases; J trimming: 2 bases; junction bases outside the gene matches: 16. Germline CDR1 SQVTM, CDR2 ANQGSEA. The CDR3 covers 17 residues. CDR3 sequence (DNA): TGCAGCGTTGGCCTACTTTCACAGGGGAATTACAACTATGGCTACACCTTC. This sequence encodes CSVGLLSQGNYNYGYTF.

The chain has TRBV24-1 and TRBJ2-3, with D maybe TRBD1 (7 bases). Looked up from germline, CDR1 is KGHDR and CDR2 is SFDVKD. The CDR3 covers 12 residues. Trimming shortened V by 4 bases and J by 10 bases, and 11 bases separated the two germline ends. The CDR3 DNA is TGTGCCACCAGTGAAGGCAGGGGGGCGCAGTATTTT. Translation: CATSEGRGAQYF.

The chain couples TRBV20-1 to TRBJ1-2; D gene unclear. Germline V gene sequence: CDR1 DFQATT, CDR2 SNEGSKA (reference sequence). V lost 6 bases and J lost 0, with 5 bases in between. The CDR3 contains 11 residues. CDR3 sequence reads: CSAPANYGYTF. CDR3 DNA sequence: TGCAGTGCCCCAGCTAACTATGGCTACACCTTC.

V usage is TRBV5-4 and J usage is TRBJ2-5; D could derive from TRBD1 or TRBD2 (6 bases each). The CDR3 runs 15 residues. V lost 0 bases and J lost 2, with 11 bases in between. Germline CDR1 and CDR2: SGHNT and YYREEE (reference sequence). The DNA for the CDR3 is TGTGCCAGCAGCTTGGAGGGGGGCATACAAGAGACCCAGTACTTC. Translating it yields CASSLEGGIQETQYF.

V gene TRBV9 combines with J gene TRBJ2-2, with TRBD2 as a possible D gene (6 bases). The length of the CDR3 is 14 residues. Trimming removed 0 bases at V and 6 bases at J, with 9 bases between. Per the germline V gene, CDR1 is SGDLS and CDR2 is YYNGEE. In nucleotides, the CDR3 is TGTGCCAGCAGCGTAGGGCTAGCGCCCGGGGAGCTGTTTTTT. The encoded protein is CASSVGLAPGELFF.

The gene calls are TRBV7-9 and TRBJ1-2; D ambiguous. The CDR3 contains 11 residues. The ends were cut back, 3 bases at V and 8 bases at J, with 7 bases in the middle. CDR1 is SEHNR and CDR2 is FQNEAQ in the germline V gene (reference sequence). The CDR3 is CASSFGEGYTF. In nucleotides, the CDR3 is TGTGCCAGCAGCTTCGGGGAAGGCTACACCTTC.

This chain links TRBV20-1 with TRBJ2-5; the D is unclear. This CDR3 spans 11 amino acids. Looked up from germline, CDR1 is DFQATT and CDR2 is SNEGSKA (reference sequence). V was pared by 7 bases and J by 1 base, with 7 bases between. The CDR3 sequence: CSVRFQETQYF. The DNA of the CDR3 is TGCAGTGTCCGCTTCCAAGAGACCCAGTACTTC.

This clonotype was seen only once. The chain has TRBV20-1 and TRBJ2-5, with TRBD2 matching over 10 bases. The CDR3 spans 14 residues. Losses at the gene ends were 3 bases for V and 4 bases for J; bases not matched to a gene: 5. CDR1 and CDR2 from the germline V gene are DFQATT and SNEGSKA (reference sequence). Written as DNA, the CDR3 is TGCAGTGCTAGTGGGACTAGCGATTCAGAGACCCAGTACTTC. It translates to CSASGTSDSETQYF.

This clonotype has a single count. The chain joins TRBV11-2 to TRBJ2-5; TRBD2 aligns across 8 bases. The CDR3 is 15 residues long. The germline V gene encodes CDR1 SGHAT and CDR2 FQNNGV. Trimming cost V 5 bases and J 5 bases; bases outside gene matches: 10. CDR3 coding DNA: TGTGCCAGCAGCCCCGGGGGGGGCCCTCATGAGACCCAGTACTTC. It specifies CASSPGGGPHETQYF. Together with reference TRBV11-2 and TRBJ2-5, the CDR3 gives the full variable domain: EAGVAQSPRYKIIEKRQSVAFWCNPISGHATLYWYQQILGQGPKLLIQFQNNGVVDDSQLPKDRFSAERLKGVDSTLKIQPAKLEDSAVYLCASSPGGGPHETQYFGPGTRLLVL.

The chain has TRBV3-1 and TRBJ2-3, with 7 bases aligning to TRBD2. From germline, CDR1 is LGHDT and CDR2 YNNKEL (reference sequence). J was trimmed by 8 bases and V by 0 bases; bases with no gene match: 5. The CDR3 spans 14 residues. In DNA form, the CDR3 reads TGTGCCAGCAGCCAAGACCGCGGACTAGGTACGCAGTATTTT. Its protein product is CASSQDRGLGTQYF.

The V gene is TRBV29-1, the J gene TRBJ2-7, with D possibly TRBD2 on 5 matching bases. CDR1 is SQVTM and CDR2 is ANQGSEA in the germline V gene. Deletions cut 5 bases from V and 0 bases from J, with 14 bases between. The CDR3 runs 14 residues. CDR3 DNA sequence: TGCAGCGTTCCGAGGACGGGAAGCTCCTACGAGCAGTACTTC. This sequence encodes CSVPRTGSSYEQYF.

The V and J genes are TRBV7-7 and TRBJ2-1, with 7 nucleotides matching TRBD2. With V trimmed by 5 bases and J by 4 bases, 8 bases remained unmatched. Per germline, CDR1 SSHAT and CDR2 FNYEAQ (reference sequence). There are 15 residues in the CDR3. The CDR3 sequence: CASSDSGDPYNEQFF. DNA for the CDR3: TGTGCCAGCAGCGACAGCGGGGACCCGTACAATGAGCAGTTCTTC.

The V and J genes are TRBV7-9 and TRBJ2-7, with 8 bases fitting TRBD1. CDR3 length: 13 residues. V shed 6 bases and J 3 bases; nucleotides not matched to a gene: 4. Germline lookup yields CDR1 SEHNR and CDR2 FQNEAQ (reference sequence). CDR3 protein: CASSSDRGYEQYF. CDR3 nucleotide sequence: TGTGCCAGCAGTTCAGACAGGGGCTACGAGCAGTACTTC.

The chain employs TRBV18 and TRBJ2-3, with no clear D. Trimming cost V 6 bases and J 6 bases, with 16 bases left between them. This CDR3 contains 14 residues. In germline, CDR1 is KGHSH, CDR2 LQKENI. The CDR3 bases are TGTGCCAGCTCTTGGACGGCCAGTGACGATACGCAGTATTTT. This codes for CASSWTASDDTQYF.